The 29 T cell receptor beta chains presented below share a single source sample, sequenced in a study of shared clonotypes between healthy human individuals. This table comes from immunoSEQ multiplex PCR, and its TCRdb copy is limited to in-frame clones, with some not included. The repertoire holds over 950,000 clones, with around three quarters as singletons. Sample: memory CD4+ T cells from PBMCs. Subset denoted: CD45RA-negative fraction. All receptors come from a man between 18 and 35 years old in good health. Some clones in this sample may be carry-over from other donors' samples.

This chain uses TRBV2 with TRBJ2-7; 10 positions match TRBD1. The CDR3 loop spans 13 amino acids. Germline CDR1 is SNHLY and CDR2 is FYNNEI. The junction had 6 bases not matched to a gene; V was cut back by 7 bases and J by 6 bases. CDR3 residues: CASNRDRGGEQYF. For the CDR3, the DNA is TGTGCCAGCAATAGGGACAGGGGAGGCGAGCAGTACTTC.

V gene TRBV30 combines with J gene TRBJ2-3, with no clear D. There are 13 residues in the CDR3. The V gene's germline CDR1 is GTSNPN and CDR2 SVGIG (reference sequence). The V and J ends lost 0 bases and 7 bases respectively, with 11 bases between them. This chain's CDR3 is CAWSVSNGNTQYF. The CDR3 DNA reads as TGTGCCTGGAGTGTATCTAATGGCAATACGCAGTATTTT.

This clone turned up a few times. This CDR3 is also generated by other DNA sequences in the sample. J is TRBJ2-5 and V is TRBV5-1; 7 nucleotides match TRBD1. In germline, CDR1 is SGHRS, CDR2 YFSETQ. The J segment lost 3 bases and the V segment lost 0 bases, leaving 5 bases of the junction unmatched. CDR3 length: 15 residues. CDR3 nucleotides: TGCGCCAGCAGCTTGGGACAGGGATTCGAAGAGACCCAGTACTTC. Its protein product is CASSLGQGFEETQYF.

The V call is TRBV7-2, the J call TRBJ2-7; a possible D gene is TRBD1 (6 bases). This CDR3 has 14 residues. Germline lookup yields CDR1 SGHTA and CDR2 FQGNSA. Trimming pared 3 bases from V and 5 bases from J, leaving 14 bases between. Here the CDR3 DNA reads TGTGCCAGCAGCTTTCAGGGGTATATCCACGAGCAGTACTTC. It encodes CASSFQGYIHEQYF.

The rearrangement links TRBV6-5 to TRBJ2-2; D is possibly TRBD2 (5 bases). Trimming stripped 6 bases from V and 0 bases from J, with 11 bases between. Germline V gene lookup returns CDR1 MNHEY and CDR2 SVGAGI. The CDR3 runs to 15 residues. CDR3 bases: TGTGCCAGCAGAGCCCCAGCGGCGAACACCGGGGAGCTGTTTTTT. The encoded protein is CASRAPAANTGELFF.

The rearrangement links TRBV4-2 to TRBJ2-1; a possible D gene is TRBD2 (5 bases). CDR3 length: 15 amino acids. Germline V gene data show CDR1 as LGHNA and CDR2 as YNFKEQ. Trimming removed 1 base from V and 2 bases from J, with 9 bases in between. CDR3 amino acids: CASSQVGAAYNEQFF. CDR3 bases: TGTGCCAGCAGCCAAGTGGGAGCTGCCTACAATGAGCAGTTCTTC.

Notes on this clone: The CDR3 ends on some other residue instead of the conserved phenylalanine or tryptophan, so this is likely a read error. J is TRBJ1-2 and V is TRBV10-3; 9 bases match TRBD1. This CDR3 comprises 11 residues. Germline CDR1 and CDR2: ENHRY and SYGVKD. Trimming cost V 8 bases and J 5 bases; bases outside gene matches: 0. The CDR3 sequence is CAIGTGYGYTS. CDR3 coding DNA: TGTGCCATCGGGACAGGGTATGGCTACACCTCC.

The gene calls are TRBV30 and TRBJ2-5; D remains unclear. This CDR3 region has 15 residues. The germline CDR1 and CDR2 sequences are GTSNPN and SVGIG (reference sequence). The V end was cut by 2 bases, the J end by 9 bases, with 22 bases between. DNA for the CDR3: TGTGCCTGGAGTCTGAGTCTGGCCCTGGGGTTGGCCCAGTACTTC. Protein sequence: CAWSLSLALGLAQYF.

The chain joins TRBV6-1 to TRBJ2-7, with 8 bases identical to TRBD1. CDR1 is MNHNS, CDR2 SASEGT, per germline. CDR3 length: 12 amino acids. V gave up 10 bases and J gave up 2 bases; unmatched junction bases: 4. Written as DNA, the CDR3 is TGTGCCATAAGACAGGGGACCTACGAGCAGTACTTC. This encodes CAIRQGTYEQYF.

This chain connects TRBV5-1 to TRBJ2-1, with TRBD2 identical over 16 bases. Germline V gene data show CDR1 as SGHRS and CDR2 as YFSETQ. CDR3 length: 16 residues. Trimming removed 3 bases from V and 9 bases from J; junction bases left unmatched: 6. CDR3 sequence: CASSSGTSGRDSEQFF. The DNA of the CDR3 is TGCGCCAGCAGCTCCGGGACTAGCGGGAGGGATAGTGAGCAGTTCTTC.

For the CDR3, the DNA is TGTGCCAGCACTAACAGTGGCACAGATACGCAGTATTTT. Translation gives CASTNSGTDTQYF. The rearrangement links TRBV2 to TRBJ2-3; D gene unclear. The germline CDR1 and CDR2 sequences are SNHLY and FYNNEI. This CDR3 is 13 amino acids long. V lost 7 bases and J lost 1, with 9 bases in between. Supplemented by reference TRBV2 and TRBJ2-3, the full variable domain reads EPEVTQTPSHQVTQMGQEVILRCVPISNHLYFYWYRQILGQKVEFLVSFYNNEISEKSEIFDDQFSVERPDGSNFTLKIRSTKLEDSAMYFCASTNSGTDTQYFGPGTRLTVL.

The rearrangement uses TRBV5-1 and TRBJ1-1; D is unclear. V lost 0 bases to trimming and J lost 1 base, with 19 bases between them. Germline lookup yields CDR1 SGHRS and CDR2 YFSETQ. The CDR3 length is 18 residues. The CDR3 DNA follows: TGCGCCAGCAGCTTGGCCGGAGGTTCGGGGTCAGGGAACACTGAAGCTTTCTTT. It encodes CASSLAGGSGSGNTEAFF.

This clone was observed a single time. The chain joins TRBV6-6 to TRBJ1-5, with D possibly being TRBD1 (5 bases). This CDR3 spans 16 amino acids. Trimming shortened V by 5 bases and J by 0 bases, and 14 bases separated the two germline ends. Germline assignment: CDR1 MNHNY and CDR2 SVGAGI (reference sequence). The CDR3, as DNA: TGTGCCAGCAGTCCGACCGGGGGGTATAGCAATCAGCCCCAGCATTTT. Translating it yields CASSPTGGYSNQPQHF.

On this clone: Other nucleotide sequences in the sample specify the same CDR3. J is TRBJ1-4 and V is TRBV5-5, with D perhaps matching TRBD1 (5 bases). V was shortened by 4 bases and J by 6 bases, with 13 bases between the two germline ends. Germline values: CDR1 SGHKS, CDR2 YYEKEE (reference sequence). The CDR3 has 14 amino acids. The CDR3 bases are TGTGCCAGCAGCCTCTACGGGGGAGATGAAAAACTGTTTTTT. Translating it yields CASSLYGGDEKLFF.

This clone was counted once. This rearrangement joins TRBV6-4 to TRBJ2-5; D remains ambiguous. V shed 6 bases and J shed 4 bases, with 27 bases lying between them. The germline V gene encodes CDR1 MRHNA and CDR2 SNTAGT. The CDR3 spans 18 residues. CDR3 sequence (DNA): TGTGCCAGCAGAGCTAGTCCGCCCCGGCGAAACTGGGGAGAGACCCAGTACTTC. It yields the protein CASRASPPRRNWGETQYF.

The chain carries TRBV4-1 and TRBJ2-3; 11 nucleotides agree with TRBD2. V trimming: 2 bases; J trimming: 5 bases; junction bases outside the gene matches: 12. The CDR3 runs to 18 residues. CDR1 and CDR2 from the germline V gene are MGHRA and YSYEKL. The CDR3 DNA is TGCGCCAGCAGCCAATCTCCTTCGTTAGCGGGAGGGGAAGATACGCAGTATTTT. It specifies CASSQSPSLAGGEDTQYF.

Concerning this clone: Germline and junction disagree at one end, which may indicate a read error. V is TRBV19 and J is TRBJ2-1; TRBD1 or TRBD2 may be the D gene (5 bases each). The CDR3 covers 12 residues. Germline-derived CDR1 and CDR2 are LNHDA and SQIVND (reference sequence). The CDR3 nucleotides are TGTGCCCCCCCGGGGCTTTACAATGAGCAGCTCTTC. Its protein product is CAPPGLYNEQLF.

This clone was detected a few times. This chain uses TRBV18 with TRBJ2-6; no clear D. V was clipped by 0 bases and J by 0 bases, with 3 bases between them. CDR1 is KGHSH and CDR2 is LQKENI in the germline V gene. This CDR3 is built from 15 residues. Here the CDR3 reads CASSPPTSGANVLTF. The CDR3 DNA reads TGTGCCAGCTCACCACCCACCTCTGGGGCCAACGTCCTGACTTTC.

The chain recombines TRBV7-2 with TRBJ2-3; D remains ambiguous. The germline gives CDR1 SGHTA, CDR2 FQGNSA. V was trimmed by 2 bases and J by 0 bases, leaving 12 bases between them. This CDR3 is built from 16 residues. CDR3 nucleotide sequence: TGTGCCAGCAGCTTACTACGCGGTAGGAGCACAGATACGCAGTATTTT. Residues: CASSLLRGRSTDTQYF.

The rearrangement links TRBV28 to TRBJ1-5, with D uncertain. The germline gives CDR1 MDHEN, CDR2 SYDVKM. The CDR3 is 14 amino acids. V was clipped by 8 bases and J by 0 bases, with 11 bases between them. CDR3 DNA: TGTGCCAGCGCTTTGGGTTATAGCAATCAGCCCCAGCATTTT. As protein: CASALGYSNQPQHF.

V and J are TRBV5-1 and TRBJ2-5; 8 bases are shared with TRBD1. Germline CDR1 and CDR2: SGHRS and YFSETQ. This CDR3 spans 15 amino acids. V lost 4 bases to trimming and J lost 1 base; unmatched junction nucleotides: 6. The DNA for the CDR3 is TGCGCCAGCAGCCCCTTGACAGGGGTCCAAGAGACCCAGTACTTC. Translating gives CASSPLTGVQETQYF.

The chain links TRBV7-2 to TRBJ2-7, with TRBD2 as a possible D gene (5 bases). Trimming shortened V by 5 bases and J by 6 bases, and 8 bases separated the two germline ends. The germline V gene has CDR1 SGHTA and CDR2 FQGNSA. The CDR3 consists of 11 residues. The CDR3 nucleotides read TGTGCCAGCAGCCTCCGGGGCGAGCAGTACTTC. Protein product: CASSLRGEQYF.

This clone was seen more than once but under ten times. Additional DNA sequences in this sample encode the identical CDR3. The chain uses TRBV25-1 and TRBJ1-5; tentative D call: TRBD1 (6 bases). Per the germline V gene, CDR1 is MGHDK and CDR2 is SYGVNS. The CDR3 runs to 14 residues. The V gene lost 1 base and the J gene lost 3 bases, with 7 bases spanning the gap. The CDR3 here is CASSEWTVNQPQHF. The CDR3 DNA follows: TGTGCCAGCAGTGAATGGACAGTCAATCAGCCCCAGCATTTT.

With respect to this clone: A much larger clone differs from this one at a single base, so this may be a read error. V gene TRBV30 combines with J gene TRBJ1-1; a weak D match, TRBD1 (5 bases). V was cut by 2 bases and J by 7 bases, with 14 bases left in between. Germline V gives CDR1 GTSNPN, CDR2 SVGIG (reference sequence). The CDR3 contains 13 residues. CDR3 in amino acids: CAWSIDSGIEAFF. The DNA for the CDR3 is TGTGCCTGGAGTATAGACAGTGGTATTGAAGCTTTCTTT.

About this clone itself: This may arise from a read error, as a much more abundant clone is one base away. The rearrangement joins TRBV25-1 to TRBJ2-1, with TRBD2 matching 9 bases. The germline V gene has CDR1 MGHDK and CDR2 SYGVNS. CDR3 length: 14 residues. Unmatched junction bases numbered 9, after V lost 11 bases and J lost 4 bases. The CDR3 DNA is TGTGCCGGCGTAGCGGGAGTGAGTTACAATGAGCAGTTCTTC. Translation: CAGVAGVSYNEQFF.

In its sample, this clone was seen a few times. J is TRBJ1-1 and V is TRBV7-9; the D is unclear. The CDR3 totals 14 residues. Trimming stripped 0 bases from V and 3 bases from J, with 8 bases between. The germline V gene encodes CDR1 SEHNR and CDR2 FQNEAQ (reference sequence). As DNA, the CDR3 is TGTGCCAGCAGCTTAGCGTTTGGGTACACTGAAGCTTTCTTT. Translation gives CASSLAFGYTEAFF.

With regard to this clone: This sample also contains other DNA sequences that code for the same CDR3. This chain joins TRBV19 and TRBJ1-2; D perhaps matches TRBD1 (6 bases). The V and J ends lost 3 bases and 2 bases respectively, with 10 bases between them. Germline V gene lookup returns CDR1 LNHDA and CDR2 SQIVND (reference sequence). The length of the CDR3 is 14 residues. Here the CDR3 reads CASSIRGANYGYTF. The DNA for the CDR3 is TGTGCCAGTAGTATTCGGGGGGCGAACTATGGCTACACCTTC.

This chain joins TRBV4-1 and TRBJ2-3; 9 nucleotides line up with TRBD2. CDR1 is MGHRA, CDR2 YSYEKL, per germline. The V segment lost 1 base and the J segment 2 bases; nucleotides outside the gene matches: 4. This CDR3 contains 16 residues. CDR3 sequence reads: CASSQGLAANTDTQYF. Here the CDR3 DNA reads TGCGCCAGCAGCCAAGGACTAGCGGCGAACACAGATACGCAGTATTTT.

The CDR3 spells CASSLLAGEVNEQFF. CDR3 in DNA: TGTGCCAGCAGTTTACTAGCGGGAGAGGTTAATGAGCAGTTCTTC. The V and J genes are TRBV6-5 and TRBJ2-1, with 11 bases identical to TRBD2. CDR3 length: 15 amino acids. Germline CDR1 MNHEY, CDR2 SVGAGI. After removal of 4 bases from V and 7 bases from J, the junction contained 6 bases not matched to a gene.